This is a list of T cell receptor beta chains from one sample in a study of response to subunit inactivated influenza vaccine. TCRdb reanalysed the RT-PCR reads using MiXCR and keeps one entry per CDR3 protein. This table has roughly 760,000 distinct CDR3 sequences, over 20% appearing once. Sequenced material: PBMCs from blood, taken less than 6 days after vaccination. These receptors originate from a man in his forties or fifties who received an inactivated influenza vaccine. Both conserved end residues are part of each CDR3. D genes are given only for firm matches. Expanded clones are given a class, and other clones once, few, many or no size at all.

CDR3aa,CDR3nt,abundance,d_gene,j_gene,len,v_gene
CASSQVRWTSGAGEQFF,TGTGCCAGCAGCCAAGTCCGATGGACTAGCGGGGCGGGAGAGCAGTTCTTC,.,TRBD2,TRBJ2-1,17,TRBV14
CSAREMKMEETQYF,TGCAGTGCTAGAGAGATGAAAATGGAAGAGACCCAGTACTTC,.,.,TRBJ2-5,14,TRBV20-1
CSASQGAETQYF,TGCAGTGCTAGCCAGGGCGCAGAGACCCAGTACTTC,many,.,TRBJ2-5,12,TRBV20-1
CAISSGQANSPLHF,TGTGCCATCAGTTCGGGACAGGCGAATTCACCCCTCCACTTT,.,TRBD1,TRBJ1-6,14,TRBV10-3
CASSYGQGANEQFF,TGTGCCAGCAGTTACGGACAGGGGGCAAATGAGCAGTTCTTC,few,TRBD1,TRBJ2-1,14,TRBV6-5
CASSLATGQGKEQYF,TGTGCCAGCAGCTTAGCGACAGGACAGGGAAAAGAGCAGTACTTC,few,TRBD1,TRBJ2-7,15,TRBV7-9
CSATGHDGYTF,TGCAGTGCTACCGGACACGACGGCTACACCTTC,few,.,TRBJ1-2,11,TRBV20-1
CASSLVPGASGVNEQFF,TGTGCCAGCAGCTTAGTTCCCGGGGCTAGCGGGGTCAATGAGCAGTTCTTC,.,TRBD2,TRBJ2-1,17,TRBV7-2
CASTALRTSFYNEQFF,TGTGCCAGCACCGCCCTTCGCACCTCCTTCTACAATGAGCAGTTCTTC,.,.,TRBJ2-1,16,TRBV6-2/TRBV6-3
CASSPPSGTKTQYF,TGTGCCAGCAGCCCACCCTCAGGGACGAAGACCCAGTACTTC,few,.,TRBJ2-5,14,TRBV7-6
CASSLAKTLAAPENTDTQYF,TGTGCCAGCAGCTTAGCAAAGACCCTAGCGGCACCGGAAAACACAGATACGCAGTATTTT,.,TRBD2,TRBJ2-3,20,TRBV7-6